A single sample is the source of the 5 T cell receptor beta chains below, sequenced in a study of vaccination and CD4 T cells after COVID-19. As for treatment: approximately nine-day PBMC culture with coronavirus spike peptide pools or control peptides (ViraFEST assay). The antigens these receptors bind are not known. The Oncomine TCR Beta short-read assay generated sequence data from the DNA of cultured CD4+ T cells. TCRdb independently ran MiXCR on the PCR reads; one entry per CDR3 protein. The sample includes approximately 10,000 distinct CDR3 sequences, roughly 47% of them seen just once. The sequencing sample was made of CD4+ T cells from blood, cultured in vitro. All receptors come from a human donor who had recovered from COVID-19.

The CDR3 DNA is TGTGCCAGCAGCGATGCTAGCGGGGGGGCCGGTGAGACCCAGTACTTC. Encoded protein: CASSDASGGAGETQYF. The rearrangement uses TRBV3-1 and TRBJ2-5; TRBD2 matches at 12 bases. The germline V gene has CDR1 LGHDT and CDR2 YNNKEL (reference sequence). V lost 5 bases to trimming and J lost 5 bases; unmatched junction nucleotides: 9. The CDR3 length is 16 residues.

This clonotype occurred a few times. The rearrangement joins TRBV6-1 to TRBJ1-6; unclear D gene. The CDR3 covers 16 residues. CDR1 is MNHNS and CDR2 is SASEGT in the germline V gene. V gave up 7 bases and J gave up 0 bases, with 13 bases separating them. CDR3 DNA: TGTGCCAGCAATAATGGACCTAGCTCCTATAATTCACCCCTCCACTTT. The encoded protein is CASNNGPSSYNSPLHF.

V is TRBV30 and J is TRBJ1-1; D gene uncertain. The ends were cut back, 4 bases at V and 4 bases at J, with 10 bases in the middle. This CDR3 contains 12 residues. Germline-derived CDR1 and CDR2 are GTSNPN and SVGIG (reference sequence). In DNA, the CDR3 is TGTGCCTGGAATCGAGAGGCCACTGAAGCTTTCTTT. Amino acids: CAWNREATEAFF.

The chain employs TRBV12-3 or TRBV12-4 and TRBJ1-1; 7 bases fit TRBD1. The CDR3 runs to 14 residues. V gave up 5 bases and J gave up 7 bases; unmatched junction bases: 10. The CDR3 reads CASSKDRVGREAFF. In DNA, the CDR3 is TGTGCCAGCAGTAAAGACAGGGTAGGGCGTGAAGCTTTCTTT.

This clonotype was seen only once. This chain joins TRBV3-1 and TRBJ1-1, with a weak D call TRBD1 (5 bases). The CDR3 totals 14 residues. V shed 5 bases and J shed 4 bases, with 14 bases lying between them. Germline-derived CDR1 and CDR2 are LGHDT and YNNKEL (reference sequence). CDR3 nucleotide sequence: TGTGCCAGCAGCGGACGGGGGGTGTTCACTGAAGCTTTCTTT. It encodes CASSGRGVFTEAFF.